This T cell receptor (beta chain) emerged from a study of blood T cells in healthy people across ages. V dropped 6 bases and J dropped 3 bases, with 18 bases sitting between them. This CDR3 is built from 15 residues. From germline, CDR1 is MGHRA and CDR2 YSYEKL. This clonotype showed up just a few times. The antigen is undetermined. The study, taken as a whole, reports: Among T cells, TCR beta diversity per million cells dropped roughly linearly as age rose. A strong correlation was found between TCR beta diversity and the percentage of naive T cells.

Donors each provided 8 to 10 milliliters of peripheral blood. A sample-barcoded 5' primer and a J-beta primer mix were used in a second PCR of about 7 to 12 cycles. Every single cDNA molecule received a tag from a template-switch adaptor with 12 random nucleotides. TCRdb ran MiXCR on the 5' RACE reads and lists one entry per CDR3 protein. The repertoire holds roughly 1.5 million distinct CDR3 sequences, with approximately 43% as singletons. The sequence derives from a woman under 30 in good health. The sequenced sample consisted of blood. V gene TRBV4-1 combines with J gene TRBJ2-7, with a possible D match to TRBD1 (5 bases). The CDR3 nucleotides are TGCGCCAGCAGGCCCCAAACAGGAAACTTCTACGAGCAGTACTTC. Amino acids: CASRPQTGNFYEQYF.